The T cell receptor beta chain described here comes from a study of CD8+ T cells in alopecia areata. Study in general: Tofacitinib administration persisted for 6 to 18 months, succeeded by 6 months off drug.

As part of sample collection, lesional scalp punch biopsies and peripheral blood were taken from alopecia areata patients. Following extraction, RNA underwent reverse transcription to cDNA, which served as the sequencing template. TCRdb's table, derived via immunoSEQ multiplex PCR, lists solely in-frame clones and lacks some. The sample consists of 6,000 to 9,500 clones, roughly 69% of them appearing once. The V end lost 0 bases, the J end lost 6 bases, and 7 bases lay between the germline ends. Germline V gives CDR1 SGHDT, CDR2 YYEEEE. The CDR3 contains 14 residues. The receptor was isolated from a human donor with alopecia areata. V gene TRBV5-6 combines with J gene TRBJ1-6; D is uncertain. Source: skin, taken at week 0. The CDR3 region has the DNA TGTGCCAGCAGCTTGGAGACGGCTAATTCACCCCTCCACTTT. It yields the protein CASSLETANSPLHF.